This TCR beta chain was identified in a study of blood T cell repertoires in COVID-19. The wider study: Sites in the United States, Italy and Spain provided acute and convalescent COVID-19 samples.

This CDR3 region has 15 residues. The germline gives CDR1 LGHNA, CDR2 YNFKEQ. Trimming pared 3 bases from V and 4 bases from J, leaving 15 bases between. In the authors' workflow: Researchers report that nucleated cell counts were estimated from reference gene primer amplification. Sequencing used immunoSEQ multiplex PCR; TCRdb keeps in-frame clones, though not all of them. The DNA gave D and trimming, while V, J and clone size come from that table. The sample lists roughly 50,000 clones, approximately 83% occurring once. The chain joins TRBV4-2 to TRBJ1-1; D remains ambiguous. The receptor's source is a human donor in a cohort sampled during active COVID-19. The specimen sequenced was peripheral blood. The CDR3 spells CASSQKGPEGTEAFF. DNA of the CDR3: TGTGCCAGCAGCCAGAAAGGCCCCGAGGGCACTGAAGCTTTCTTT.